This T cell receptor (beta chain) was obtained from a study of cytomegalovirus exposure and HLA in healthy donors. The PCR employed 60 Vbeta primers together with 13 Jbeta primers. Clones were sequenced by immunoSEQ multiplex PCR, and TCRdb holds only the in-frame ones, with some missing. This sample's table has 200,000 or so clones. Germline loops: CDR1 SGDLS, CDR2 YYNGEE. The trim removed 0 bases at V and 4 bases at J, leaving 7 bases unmatched. The CDR3 has 17 residues. The donors were healthy bone marrow donors. Study-level points and caveats: When analyzed later, the rates of TCR association showed variation by HLA locus, with DRB1 the most and HLA-C the fewest.

Details on this clone: Its antigen is undetermined.

This clonotype was obtained from a boy between 10 and 17 years old in good health and CMV-seronegative. The source material was PBMCs. This chain uses TRBV9 with TRBJ2-1, with TRBD2 matching over 10 bases. The CDR3 DNA follows: TGTGCCAGCAGCGTAGGTTTAGCGGGGGGTCAATACAATGAGCAGTTCTTC. Translated: CASSVGLAGGQYNEQFF.